This TCR beta chain was sequenced in a study of shared clonotypes between healthy human individuals (dated by TCRdb to 2019 to 2021). In terms of the full investigation: The cohort included three men and a couple of women between 18 and 49 years of age. For each donor, CD4 naive and CD4 memory were each given three plates, CD8 naive was given two plates, and CD8 memory was given one plate. The study deeply sequenced blood TCR repertoires of five healthy adults to estimate repertoire size and the extent of clonotype sharing between individuals. Each donor's leukapheresis produced roughly between about 0.8 and 8.9 billion PBMCs. Libraries were prepared and TCR repertoires were sequenced by different laboratories using diverse techniques, in order to increase sequencing depth and limit assay-specific biases.

Healthy HIV-negative adults with no recently reported acute infections or vaccinations were included as donors. All donors were Caucasian adults living in Nashville, Tennessee, USA. Magnetic negative selection was used to enrich CD4+ T cells, after which naive cells were positively selected on CD45RA and the negative fraction became the memory subset. Blood was collected by leukapheresis, and PBMCs were isolated by Ficoll-Histopaque density gradient centrifugation and then cryopreserved in liquid nitrogen vapor phase. Purity and quantity of every magnetically sorted T cell population were checked by analytical flow cytometry. Genomic DNA was isolated from every sorted fraction and measured by UV absorbance on a Nanodrop 2000c. General study outcomes and caveats: Because the study included only a small number of donors, the genetic and exposure-history diversity represented was limited. Based on pairwise subsampling, the degree of clonotype sharing among donors was expected to be affected by sequencing depth. Naive subsets generally had larger estimated clonotype richness than memory subsets. Incomplete sequencing was indicated by rarefaction of sorted-subset datasets, despite the large sequencing depth. Sampling was restricted to blood, and TCR repertoires in tissues likely differ from the TCR repertoires found in blood. Higher generation probabilities were observed for clonotypes shared by all four sorted-subset donors than for non-shared clonotypes. When several donors were compared, the shared fraction of clonotypes was about 5% for naive CD4, approximately 3.3% for naive CD8, 2% to 2.5% for memory CD4, and around 0.4% for memory CD8.

CDR3 length: 17 amino acids, cysteine to phenylalanine. Only the CDR3 part of the read is kept: 51 bases, read in frame from the first base. From the germline V gene, CDR1 is SGHAT and CDR2 is FQNNGV. V is pared back by 6 bases and J by 3 bases, with 18 bases lying between the germline termini. As concerns this clone: The clone's antigen remains unknown. Qualities for individual bases were not recorded, and no much larger clone is one base off.

Using the deep immunoSEQ assay, TCR CDR3 regions were amplified from genomic DNA by multiplex PCR. Genomic DNA extracted from each cell subset was distributed evenly over all wells of several immunoSEQ 96-well plates, and each plate served as one replicate. For sorted subsets, around 200 ng genomic DNA, equal to 30,000 or so T cell genomes, was loaded into each replicate PCR. The purified libraries were quantified using a Qubit 3.0 fluorometer, sized with a Bioanalyzer 2100, and then quantified again using the KAPA Library Quantification kit. Every immunoSEQ 96-well plate was sequenced on a dedicated single-read 150-cycle Illumina NextSeq 550 flow cell. As for how the authors treated the data: Because only junctional sequences without quality scores were contained in the immunoSEQ output, filtering matching that applied to full-length reads could not be performed. Sequences were annotated with PyIR, a Python wrapper for IgBLAST v1.9, and V/J genes and CDR3 were assigned using IMGT germline references. Reads were filtered out if the reads had weak V/J assignments (E-value above 1e-6), no CDR3, stop codons, out-of-frame junctions, or ambiguous translated residues. V3J clonotypes were defined as sequences sharing an identical inferred V gene, J gene, and CDR3 amino acid sequence. Percentage overlap between repertoires was calculated by dividing the number of shared unique clonotypes by the size of the smaller repertoire. Repertoire richness was assessed with RTK rarefaction, the Chao1 estimator, and Recon v2.1 estimates of unobserved clonotypes. Generation probabilities for all TCRbeta clonotypes obtained by the gDNA method from several donors were computed using OLGA. Imported from immuneACCESS, the table was reduced by TCRdb to in-frame sequences with V and J called. These copies leave out some clones; in studies compared against another copy, an unresolved V gene accounts for under half, and the cause of the remainder is not known. The DNA gave D and trimming, while V, J and clone size come from that table. For this sample there are about 2,500,000 clones; approximately 94% appear just once. Roughly 0.15% of the sample belongs to the ten largest clones.

The sequence was collected from a man aged 18 to 30 in good health. The chain is encoded by TRBV11-2 joined to TRBJ1-6, with a weak D call of TRBD1 (5 bases match). Sequencing was carried out using naive CD4+ T cells sorted from blood. This specimen's cell subset or site label, interpreted: CD45RA+ positively selected. DNA sequence: TGTGCCAGCAGTTTCTTCGGGACGGCGGGCTATAATTCACCCCTCCACTTT. Translation gives CASSFFGTAGYNSPLHF.